The clone carrying this T cell receptor (beta chain) showed up many times. The target antigen is unknown. This specimen comes from a study of early T cells in non-severe SARS-CoV-2 infection. Overall study context: Chains were not paired, and sequencing was done on bulk RNA from unsorted whole blood.

Germline V gives CDR1 DFQATT, CDR2 SNEGSKA (reference sequence). CDR3 size: 14 residues. V was trimmed by 0 bases and J by 3 bases, leaving 12 bases between them. TCRdb processed the 5' RACE reads anew with MiXCR; each CDR3 protein has one entry. The data hold tens of thousands of distinct CDR3 sequences, with 4.5% to 7.5% observed a single time. Study-wide findings and caveats: There was a bias toward anti-spike CD8 responses in VDJdb matching, which missed private and CD4 specificities.

The sequencing here drew on whole blood, taken at baseline. This sequence joins TRBV20-1 and TRBJ2-7; possibly TRBD2 for D (5 bases). The TCR comes from an adult who was a healthcare worker with PCR-confirmed SARS-CoV-2 infection or an uninfected control (not recorded which). CDR3 nucleotides: TGCAGTGCTAGAGATCCTAGAGCGGACTACGAGCAGTACTTC. As protein: CSARDPRADYEQYF.